Following are 23 T cell receptor beta chains from one sample sequenced in a study of T cells in localized non-small cell lung cancer (dated by TCRdb to the early 2020s). Libraries were prepared through the immunoSEQ multiplex PCR assay. TCRdb's version of the immuneACCESS table is confined to in-frame rearrangements and falls short of the full clone set. An unresolved V gene accounts for under half of the shortfall where checked; the remainder is of unknown origin. The sample has 30,000 to 35,000 clones on record, 85% to 90% of them singletons. 2.5% to 3% of the sample rests with the top ten. The source material was peripheral blood, sampled before any cancer treatment. The receptor source for this set is a female donor of 60 years or more with stage I lung adenocarcinoma.

This clone has more than one count but fewer than ten. The rearrangement uses TRBV19 and TRBJ1-1, with unresolved D. CDR1 LNHDA and CDR2 SQIVND come from the germline V gene (reference sequence). Deletions cut 1 base from V and 0 bases from J, with 15 bases between. CDR3 length: 17 amino acids. In DNA form, the CDR3 reads TGTGCCAGTAGTATAGGTCAATTGCTTCGAATGAACACTGAAGCTTTCTTT. It codes for CASSIGQLLRMNTEAFF.

The rearrangement joins TRBV7-2 to TRBJ2-5; 12 bases are shared with TRBD1. CDR1 and CDR2 (germline): SGHTA, FQGNSA. The CDR3 has 16 amino acids. J lost 5 bases, V lost 5 bases, and 9 bases had no gene match. As DNA, the CDR3 is TGTGCCAGCAGCCGTAACCGGGACAGGGGGCGTGAGACCCAGTACTTC. Encoded protein: CASSRNRDRGRETQYF.

The chain is built from TRBV7-2 and TRBJ2-7, with 8 bases aligning to TRBD2. Trimming at V came to 5 bases and at J to 4 bases, leaving 7 bases not matched to a gene. This CDR3 comprises 14 residues. Germline V gene lookup returns CDR1 SGHTA and CDR2 FQGNSA. CDR3 protein: CASSQELAAYEQYF. Written as DNA, the CDR3 is TGTGCCAGCAGCCAAGAACTAGCGGCATACGAGCAGTACTTC.

This chain connects TRBV27 to TRBJ2-1; no clear D. Trimming pared 1 base from V and 9 bases from J, leaving 4 bases between. Germline values: CDR1 MNHEY, CDR2 SMNVEV (reference sequence). There are 11 residues in the CDR3. The CDR3 sequence is CASSLLSEQFF. DNA for the CDR3: TGTGCCAGCAGTTTATTATCTGAGCAGTTCTTC.

The V and J genes are TRBV7-2 and TRBJ2-7; 7 nucleotides align to TRBD1. Germline V gene sequence: CDR1 SGHTA, CDR2 FQGNSA. Trimming cost V 1 base and J 5 bases; bases outside gene matches: 11. The CDR3 is 16 residues long. The CDR3 is CASSLDRQGGVDEQYF. In DNA, the CDR3 is TGTGCCAGCAGCTTAGATCGACAGGGTGGGGTCGACGAGCAGTACTTC.

The sample holds one count of this clone. The V call is TRBV11-3, the J call TRBJ2-1, with 9 bases lining up with TRBD2. Unmatched junction bases numbered 6, after V lost 0 bases and J lost 3 bases. The CDR3 spans 17 residues. From germline, CDR1 is SGHNT and CDR2 YENEEA. CDR3 nucleotide sequence: TGTGCCAGCAGCTTAGATTCCCAGACTAGCGGCTACAATGAGCAGTTCTTC. Its protein product is CASSLDSQTSGYNEQFF. Full variable domain (missing parts from reference TRBV11-3 and TRBJ2-1): EAGVVQSPRYKIIEKKQPVAFWCNPISGHNTLYWYLQNLGQGPELLIRYENEEAVDDSQLPKDRFSAERLKGVDSTLKIQPAELGDSAVYLCASSLDSQTSGYNEQFFGPGTRLTVL.

The chain couples TRBV2 to TRBJ2-2; 7 bases agree with TRBD1. Trimming at V came to 5 bases and at J to 6 bases, leaving 3 bases not matched to a gene. This CDR3 comprises 13 residues. CDR1 SNHLY and CDR2 FYNNEI come from the germline V gene. This CDR3 reads CASSLQGPGELFF. The CDR3 nucleotides are TGTGCCAGCAGTCTACAGGGGCCCGGGGAGCTGTTTTTT.

This chain's CDR3 is CASSGDRMNYGYTF. The CDR3 nucleotides read TGTGCCAGTAGCGGGGACAGGATGAACTATGGCTACACCTTC. This chain joins TRBV19 and TRBJ1-2; TRBD1 agrees at 8 bases. The V segment lost 6 bases and the J segment 2 bases; nucleotides outside the gene matches: 5. CDR3 length equals 14 residues. Germline V gene sequence: CDR1 LNHDA, CDR2 SQIVND (reference sequence). Drawing the rest from reference TRBV19 and TRBJ1-2, the complete variable domain is DGGITQSPKYLFRKEGQNVTLSCEQNLNHDAMYWYRQDPGQGLRLIYYSQIVNDFQKGDIAEGYSVSREKKESFPLTVTSAQKNPTAFYLCASSGDRMNYGYTFGSGTRLTVV.

The rearrangement uses TRBV18 and TRBJ2-5; tentatively, D is TRBD1 (6 bases). Trimming took 6 bases from V and 5 from J, leaving 22 bases between them. This CDR3 has 16 amino acids. Germline CDR1 reads KGHSH; CDR2 reads LQKENI. The CDR3 sequence is CASSHSFYRVSETQYF. The CDR3 coding sequence is TGTGCCAGCTCTCACTCTTTCTACAGGGTGTCGGAGACCCAGTACTTC.

The chain recombines TRBV5-6 with TRBJ2-1; 15 nucleotides match TRBD2. This CDR3 region has 18 residues. Trimming cost V 4 bases and J 0 bases; bases outside gene matches: 5. Germline assignment: CDR1 SGHDT and CDR2 YYEEEE. CDR3 DNA sequence: TGTGCCAGCAGCACGGGACTAGCGGGAGGAGGCTCCTACAATGAGCAGTTCTTC. Translated, it gives CASSTGLAGGGSYNEQFF.

CDR3 in DNA: TGCGCCAGCAGCTCCTTTAGGGGGGGCCAAGAGACCCAGTACTTC. As protein: CASSSFRGGQETQYF. The chain joins TRBV5-1 to TRBJ2-5, with a tentative D call TRBD2 (7 bases). Trimming stripped 3 bases from V and 1 base from J, with 13 bases between. The CDR3 has 15 residues. Germline assignment: CDR1 SGHRS and CDR2 YFSETQ.

The chain couples TRBV29-1 to TRBJ2-2; the match to TRBD1 covers 8 bases. The CDR3 contains 14 residues. CDR1 and CDR2 (germline): SQVTM, ANQGSEA. Trimming removed 3 bases from V and 7 bases from J; junction bases left unmatched: 7. The CDR3, as DNA: TGCAGCGTTGATAGTCAGGGGGCTGTCGGGGAGCTGTTTTTT. Translating gives CSVDSQGAVGELFF.

The chain joins TRBV6-1 to TRBJ1-2; D is possibly TRBD1 (5 bases). The V gene lost 5 bases and the J gene lost 8 bases, with 15 bases spanning the gap. Germline V gene data show CDR1 as MNHNS and CDR2 as SASEGT. CDR3 length equals 13 residues. In nucleotides, the CDR3 is TGTGCCAGCAGTTCCACCGCGGGGCAAGGCTACACCTTC. Its protein is CASSSTAGQGYTF.

The V and J genes are TRBV4-3 and TRBJ2-7, with D possibly matching TRBD1 (5 bases). V was cut by 0 bases and J by 3 bases, with 12 bases left in between. The germline V gene encodes CDR1 LGHNA and CDR2 YSLEER. This CDR3 region has 15 residues. The CDR3 protein is CASSQDQWGVYEQYF. Here the CDR3 DNA reads TGCGCCAGCAGCCAAGATCAGTGGGGCGTCTACGAGCAGTACTTC.

The gene calls are TRBV15 and TRBJ1-1; no clear D gene. Germline V gene data show CDR1 as LNHNV and CDR2 as YYDKDF (reference sequence). The CDR3 totals 16 residues. The V gene lost 0 bases and the J gene lost 0 bases, with 11 bases spanning the gap. The CDR3 sequence: CATSRDLSFVNTEAFF. CDR3 DNA sequence: TGTGCCACCAGCAGAGATCTCAGTTTTGTGAACACTGAAGCTTTCTTT.

This clone was recorded a few times. This chain connects TRBV10-3 to TRBJ2-1, with D uncertain. V was pared by 2 bases and J by 15 bases, with 17 bases between. The germline CDR1 and CDR2 sequences are ENHRY and SYGVKD. The CDR3 spans 13 residues. CDR3 sequence: CAISEAPDGATFF. CDR3 DNA: TGTGCCATCAGTGAGGCTCCGGACGGTGCGACGTTCTTC.

This chain links TRBV28 with TRBJ1-5; D remains unclear. The CDR3 runs 12 residues. The V end was cut by 3 bases, the J end by 7 bases, with 7 bases between. In germline, CDR1 is MDHEN, CDR2 SYDVKM. CDR3 bases: TGTGCCAGCAGTTTGGTCGGGCAGCCCCAGCATTTT. This codes for CASSLVGQPQHF.

The rearrangement links TRBV29-1 to TRBJ1-1; 9 nucleotides agree with TRBD1. This CDR3 contains 14 residues. From germline, CDR1 is SQVTM and CDR2 ANQGSEA. With V trimmed by 6 bases and J by 6 bases, 11 bases remained unmatched. CDR3 sequence reads: CSVDGGQGTPEAFF. CDR3 in DNA: TGCAGCGTCGATGGGGGACAGGGCACTCCTGAAGCTTTCTTT.

Only one count was recorded for this clone. The genes are TRBV7-2 and TRBJ1-2; no definite D call. V lost 7 bases and J lost 3, with 12 bases in between. The CDR3 is 13 residues long. CDR1 SGHTA and CDR2 FQGNSA come from the germline V gene. The CDR3 region has the DNA TGTGCCAGCACCGTGGACGGTGACTATGGCTACACCTTC. It yields the protein CASTVDGDYGYTF.

The chain is built from TRBV6-5 and TRBJ2-3, with D possibly called TRBD1 or TRBD2 (6 bases each). From germline, CDR1 is MNHEY and CDR2 SVGAGI. This CDR3 spans 14 amino acids. V lost 0 bases to trimming and J lost 8 bases, with 12 bases between them. CDR3 DNA sequence: TGTGCCAGCAGTTACTCTCGGGGGCGGGGTACGCAGTATTTT. Translated, it gives CASSYSRGRGTQYF.

V is TRBV6-5 and J is TRBJ1-4, with D tentatively TRBD1 (6 bases). Per the germline V gene, CDR1 is MNHEY and CDR2 is SVGAGI. V was cut by 0 bases and J by 5 bases, with 13 bases left in between. This CDR3 is 16 amino acids long. The CDR3 region has the DNA TGTGCCAGCAGTTACTCGGGGGGCAGGGCCAATGAAAAACTGTTTTTT. Protein product: CASSYSGGRANEKLFF.

This clone was counted a single time. In the same sample, other DNA sequences code for this CDR3. V is TRBV18 and J is TRBJ2-7, with 10 positions matching TRBD1. This CDR3 spans 14 amino acids. Unmatched junction bases numbered 2, after V lost 3 bases and J lost 3 bases. CDR1 is KGHSH, CDR2 LQKENI, per germline. As DNA, the CDR3 is TGTGCCAGCTCACCCGGGACAGGGGACTACGAGCAGTACTTC. Protein: CASSPGTGDYEQYF.

The chain carries TRBV6-1 and TRBJ2-1; either TRBD1 or TRBD2 may fit D (5 bases each). The CDR3 is made up of 14 amino acids. Germline V gene lookup returns CDR1 MNHNS and CDR2 SASEGT. Trimming took off 4 bases at V and 10 bases at J, with 17 bases between the two ends. The CDR3 spells CASSAAEGWQEQFF. CDR3 DNA sequence: TGTGCCAGCAGTGCAGCCGAGGGGTGGCAGGAGCAGTTCTTC.